This is a list of T cell receptor beta chains from one sample in a study of T cells after posttransplantation cyclophosphamide. Here immunoSEQ multiplex PCR was the method, and the copy in TCRdb shows in-frame clones only, minus some. The profile shows 45,000 to 65,000 clones, 70% to 90% of them singletons. The sample comprised PBMCs. Receptors originate from a man aged 25 to 40 with a blood cancer, CMV-positive, and with a related stem cell donor. The CDR3 runs from the conserved cysteine through the conserved F or W. D genes are given only for firm matches. A row's size may be missing; if present it is once, few, many or a size class.

v_call	clone_size	j_call	d_call	cdr3_nt	cdr3_aa
TRBV19	-	TRBJ1-3	-	TGTGCCAGTGCTCAACAGGCGTCAGGAAACACCATATATTTT	CASAQQASGNTIYF
TRBV16	-	TRBJ1-1	TRBD1	TGTGCCAGCAGCCAATCGAACAGGGGAAACACTGAAGCTTTCTTT	CASSQSNRGNTEAFF
TRBV7-6	-	TRBJ2-7	TRBD2	TGTGCCAGCAGCCCACTAGCGGGAGGCATGGGCGAGCAGTACTTC	CASSPLAGGMGEQYF
TRBV18	-	TRBJ1-4	-	TGTGCCAGCTCACCCCTACGAACGGACAGTAATGAAAAACTGTTTTTT	CASSPLRTDSNEKLFF
TRBV5-1	once	TRBJ2-3	TRBD2	TGCGCCAGCAGCACCATTAGCGGGAGCGCAGATACGCAGTATTTT	CASSTISGSADTQYF
TRBV7-9	-	TRBJ2-7	-	TGTGCCAGCAGCATGGGACTCCCCGAGGAGCAGTACTTC	CASSMGLPEEQYF
TRBV4-2	-	TRBJ2-7	TRBD2	TGTGCCAGCAGCCAAGATTTAAGCGGGGGGTCCTACGAGCAGTACTTC	CASSQDLSGGSYEQYF
TRBV6-6	-	TRBJ2-1	TRBD2	TGTGCCAGCAGTTCTCGCGGGAGTTTCATAAATGAGCAGTTCTTC	CASSSRGSFINEQFF
TRBV5-4	-	TRBJ2-3	-	TGTGCCAGCAGCTTAGGGCCCGGGAGTAGTACAGATACGCAGTATTTT	CASSLGPGSSTDTQYF
TRBV2	-	TRBJ2-5	TRBD2	TGTGCCAGCAGTACTAGCGGGATACAAGAGACCCAGTACTTC	CASSTSGIQETQYF
TRBV7-3	-	TRBJ2-3	-	TGTGCCAGCAGCTTAGACTACAATACGCAGTATTTT	CASSLDYNTQYF
TRBV27	once	TRBJ2-3	TRBD2	TGTGCCAGCAGTTTGACTAGCGGGAGATCTGATACGCAGTATTTT	CASSLTSGRSDTQYF
TRBV5-4	-	TRBJ1-2	-	TGTGCCAGCAGCTCCCGGGAGGGGGGAATGGACTATGGCTACACCTTC	CASSSREGGMDYGYTF
TRBV7-2	once	TRBJ1-4	-	TGTGCCAGCAGCTTAGACCAGACTCTTAATGAAAAACTGTTTTTT	CASSLDQTLNEKLFF
TRBV19	-	TRBJ1-5	-	TGTGCCAGTAGTTCCAGGGCCTCCGGGAGCAATCAGCCCCAGCATTTT	CASSSRASGSNQPQHF
TRBV5-1	-	TRBJ1-5	TRBD1	TGCGCCAGCAGCTTGGGGACAGGGGGGAATCAGCCCCAGCATTTT	CASSLGTGGNQPQHF